Shown below are 17 T cell receptor beta chains from a single sample sequenced in a study of T-cell reconstitution after alpha-beta-depleted transplantation in children. Preparation of the TCRbeta library involved a method that used unique molecular identifiers. Via MiXCR, TCRdb re-called the PCR reads, giving one row per CDR3 protein. The sample consists of a few hundred thousand distinct CDR3 sequences, 43% of them appearing once. The material sequenced was PBMCs, taken before TCRalphabeta/CD19-depleted stem cell transplant. The source of these receptors is a girl under 10 years old with aplastic anemia, due to receive a stem cell transplant.

This clonotype was picked up one time. The gene calls are TRBV7-9 and TRBJ2-5, with TRBD2 matching 7 bases. CDR1 SEHNR and CDR2 FQNEAQ come from the germline V gene (reference sequence). The CDR3 totals 16 residues. V lost 0 bases, J lost 3 bases, and 7 bases stayed unmatched. The CDR3 loop is CASSLAPFGGEETQYF. In DNA, the CDR3 is TGTGCCAGCAGCTTAGCGCCTTTTGGGGGGGAAGAGACCCAGTACTTC.

This chain's CDR3 is CSARSPYDNLAKNIQYF. The CDR3 nucleotides read TGCAGTGCTAGGTCCCCGTACGATAACCTAGCCAAAAACATTCAGTACTTC. The chain joins TRBV20-1 to TRBJ2-4; D is unclear. Germline lookup yields CDR1 DFQATT and CDR2 SNEGSKA (reference sequence). Trimming shortened V by 3 bases and J by 0 bases, and 18 bases separated the two germline ends. The CDR3 sequence is 17 residues long.

This rearrangement joins TRBV28 to TRBJ2-7; D remains unclear. V was cut by 11 bases and J by 3 bases, with 14 bases left in between. CDR3 length: 12 amino acids. Per germline, CDR1 MDHEN and CDR2 SYDVKM. The CDR3 region has the DNA TGTGCCGCATGGGGATCCAACTACGAGCAGTACTTC. Encoded protein: CAAWGSNYEQYF.

The rearrangement links TRBV29-1 to TRBJ2-1; D is tentatively TRBD1 or TRBD2 (5 bases each). This CDR3 contains 13 residues. Germline-derived CDR1 and CDR2 are SQVTM and ANQGSEA. V was cut by 4 bases and J by 5 bases, with 12 bases left in between. CDR3 DNA sequence: TGCAGCGTTGTGGGGCTAGCCAACAATGAGCAGTTCTTC. It specifies CSVVGLANNEQFF.

This chain uses TRBV10-1 with TRBJ2-5; the D gene is possibly TRBD2 (5 bases). The DNA end favors TRBJ2-3, so the J call may be wrong. The CDR3 covers 11 residues. CDR1 is WNHNN, CDR2 SYGVQD, per germline (reference sequence). CDR3 residues: CASSEGGTQYF. The CDR3 DNA sequence: TGCGCCAGCAGTGAGGGAGGTACGCAGTATTTT.

Remarks on this clonotype: The germline gene is not matched at one end of the junction; a read error may be the cause. This chain links TRBV28 with TRBJ1-5, with 9 nucleotides matching TRBD1. The CDR3 is 17 amino acids. Germline V gene sequence: CDR1 MDHEN, CDR2 SYDVKM. The CDR3 sequence is CASSPDGTGRRYQAQHF. For the CDR3, the DNA is TGTGCCAGCAGTCCGGACGGGACAGGGAGGAGGTATCAGGCCCAGCATTTT. The full variable domain, completed using reference TRBV28 and TRBJ1-5, is DVKVTQSSRYLVKRTGEKVFLECVQDMDHENMFWYRQDPGLGLRLIYFSYDVKMKEKGDIPEGYSVSREKKERFSLILESASTNQTSMYLCASSPDGTGRRYQAQHFGDGTRLSIL.

This chain joins TRBV5-1 and TRBJ2-1; 9 nucleotides align to TRBD1. Trimming took 5 bases from V and 6 from J; bases not matched to a gene: 12. This CDR3 spans 16 amino acids. Germline V gives CDR1 SGHRS, CDR2 YFSETQ. The chain's CDR3 is CASSFFAGQGINEQFF. CDR3 DNA sequence: TGCGCCAGCAGTTTTTTCGCGGGACAGGGAATCAATGAGCAGTTCTTC.

This clonotype turned up a few times. This rearrangement joins TRBV3-1 to TRBJ2-7; 7 nucleotides agree with TRBD2. Germline lookup yields CDR1 LGHDT and CDR2 YNNKEL (reference sequence). Germline trimming cut 2 bases from V and 3 bases from J; bases unmatched to any gene: 7. The CDR3 is 15 amino acids. The DNA for the CDR3 is TGTGCCAGCAGCCAAAGACTAGCTTCGATCTACGAGCAGTACTTC. Its protein product is CASSQRLASIYEQYF.

The sample holds many counts of this clonotype. The V gene is TRBV6-1, the J gene TRBJ2-3; tentative D call: TRBD2 (5 bases). V was shortened by 2 bases and J by 0 bases, with 12 bases between the two germline ends. The germline V gene has CDR1 MNHNS and CDR2 SASEGT. The CDR3 runs 16 residues. CDR3 DNA sequence: TGTGCCAGCAGTGAATTAATAAGCGGTAGCACAGATACGCAGTATTTT. It codes for CASSELISGSTDTQYF.

This clonotype was observed at least ten times. The chain is built from TRBV5-1 and TRBJ1-1, with D unclear. Trimming left V 1 base short and J 1 base short, with 11 bases between. Germline V gives CDR1 SGHRS, CDR2 YFSETQ. CDR3 length: 15 residues. This chain's CDR3 is CASSLKGPANTEAFF. DNA for the CDR3: TGCGCCAGCAGCTTGAAGGGCCCGGCGAACACTGAAGCTTTCTTT.

The chain is built from TRBV10-3 and TRBJ1-1, with 9 bases that match TRBD1. Germline lookup yields CDR1 ENHRY and CDR2 SYGVKD. The trim removed 8 bases at V and 5 bases at J, leaving 9 bases unmatched. The CDR3 consists of 14 residues. The CDR3 here is CAIQPGTGRTEAFF. In nucleotides, the CDR3 is TGTGCCATCCAGCCAGGGACAGGGAGAACTGAAGCTTTCTTT.

This clonotype was found a few times. This chain joins TRBV4-1 and TRBJ1-6; D is undetermined. Deletions cut 0 bases from V and 0 bases from J, with 9 bases between. Germline V gene sequence: CDR1 MGHRA, CDR2 YSYEKL. The CDR3 is made up of 17 amino acids. The DNA for the CDR3 is TGCGCCAGCAGCCAAGAAGGGCGTAGCTCCTATAATTCACCCCTCCACTTT. Its protein product is CASSQEGRSSYNSPLHF.

The chain couples TRBV12-3 or TRBV12-4 to TRBJ2-3; D is perhaps TRBD1 (6 bases). V gave up 6 bases and J gave up 2 bases, with 9 bases separating them. This CDR3 is 13 amino acids long. CDR3 nucleotide sequence: TGTGCCAGCAGAAGGGACACCACAGATACGCAGTATTTT. As protein: CASRRDTTDTQYF.

CDR3 DNA: TGTGCCAGCTCACCAAACAGCGGAGAGACCCAGTACTTC. Translating gives CASSPNSGETQYF. V is TRBV18 and J is TRBJ2-5; D perhaps matches TRBD2 (5 bases). The V and J ends lost 2 bases and 4 bases respectively, with 8 bases between them. The CDR3 runs to 13 residues. Germline loops: CDR1 KGHSH, CDR2 LQKENI. Looking up the rest from reference TRBV18 and TRBJ2-5 gives the full variable domain: NAGVMQNPRHLVRRRGQEARLRCSPMKGHSHVYWYRQLPEEGLKFMVYLQKENIIDESGMPKERFSAEFPKEGPSILRIQQVVRGDSAAYFCASSPNSGETQYFGPGTRLLVL.

This clonotype was seen at least ten times. This chain links TRBV29-1 with TRBJ2-2; 8 nucleotides match TRBD1. The CDR3 length is 13 residues. The germline gives CDR1 SQVTM, CDR2 ANQGSEA. With 7 bases clipped from V and 5 bases from J, the junction kept 6 bases outside the gene matches. This chain's CDR3 is CSDQGAMTGELFF. CDR3 nucleotides: TGCAGCGACCAGGGGGCTATGACCGGGGAGCTGTTTTTT.

This clonotype has more than one count but fewer than ten. The V gene is TRBV12-3 or TRBV12-4, the J gene TRBJ1-6; D possibly corresponds to TRBD1 (6 bases). This CDR3 comprises 14 residues. Deletions cut 7 bases from V and 6 bases from J, with 13 bases between. CDR3 loop: CASTTGLGNSPLHF. CDR3 DNA: TGTGCCAGCACTACAGGGTTAGGTAATTCACCCCTCCACTTT.

In regard to this clonotype: This could be a read error, since a much larger clone is one nucleotide away. The chain couples TRBV7-6 to TRBJ2-7; D possibly matches TRBD1 or TRBD2 (7 bases each). Germline values: CDR1 SGHVS, CDR2 FNYEAQ. The CDR3 spans 14 residues. CDR3 residues: CASILREGANEQYF. The CDR3 DNA is TGTGCCAGCATCTTAAGGGAGGGGGCTAACGAGCAGTACTTC.